This record looks at one TCR beta chain sequence and its context. Alongside a J-beta primer mix, a sample-barcoded 5' primer served in a second PCR lasting roughly 6 to 12 cycles. Each CDR3 protein gets one entry after TCRdb re-called the 5' RACE reads with MiXCR. The sample includes around 2 million distinct CDR3 sequences, about two fifths of them seen just once. The source of the sample is a study of blood T cells in healthy people across ages. V shed 2 bases and J shed 8 bases, with 15 bases lying between them. Germline V gene sequence: CDR1 SGHAT, CDR2 FQNNGV. This CDR3 has 15 residues. The sequence came from a human donor in good health. The chain carries TRBV11-2 and TRBJ1-4; D gene unclear. The sequencing input was blood. The DNA of the CDR3 is TGTGCCAGCAGCTTACCGCCTCAGAACACGGAAAAACTGTTTTTT. This translates into CASSLPPQNTEKLFF.